This T cell receptor (beta chain) came from a study of blood T cell repertoires in COVID-19. Study as a whole: Specimens from acute and convalescent COVID-19 originated in the United States, Italy and Spain. PBMCs, B-cell-depleted T cells, or T cells provided the cDNA or gDNA that made up the material.

Under the authors' procedure: Reference gene primer amplification yielded estimated nucleated cell counts. Profiling relied on immunoSEQ multiplex PCR, and the TCRdb table lists in-frame clones only, not all of them. V, J and clone size derive from that table, while D and trimming were established from the DNA sequence. The sample lists 70,000 to 90,000 clones, about 74% occurring once. Source material: peripheral blood. The clonotype was recovered from a human donor with acute or convalescent COVID-19. The donor label of this sample is uncertain.

The CDR3 nucleotides are TGCGCCAGCAGCTCCACAGGGAACACCGGGGAGCTGTTTTTT. Translation gives CASSSTGNTGELFF. The chain carries TRBV5-1 and TRBJ2-2, with a weak D call TRBD1 (5 bases). The V gene's germline CDR1 is SGHRS and CDR2 YFSETQ. The CDR3 is 14 amino acids. V dropped 3 bases and J dropped 1 base, with 7 bases sitting between them. The full variable domain, rest sourced from reference TRBV5-1 and TRBJ2-2, is KAGVTQTPRYLIKTRGQQVTLSCSPISGHRSVSWYQQTPGQGLQFLFEYFSETQRNKGNFPGRFSGRQFSNSRSEMNVSTLELGDSALYLCASSSTGNTGELFFGEGSRLTVL.